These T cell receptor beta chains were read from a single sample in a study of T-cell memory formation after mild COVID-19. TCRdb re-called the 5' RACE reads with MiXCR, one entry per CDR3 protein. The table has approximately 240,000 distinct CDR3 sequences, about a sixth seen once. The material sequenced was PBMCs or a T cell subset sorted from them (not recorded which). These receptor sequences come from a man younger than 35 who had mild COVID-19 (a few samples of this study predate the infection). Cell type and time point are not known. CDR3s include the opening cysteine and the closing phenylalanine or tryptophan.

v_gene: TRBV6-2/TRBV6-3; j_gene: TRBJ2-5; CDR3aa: CASSPRLESQSF
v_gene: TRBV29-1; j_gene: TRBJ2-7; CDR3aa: CSVGRGYEQYF
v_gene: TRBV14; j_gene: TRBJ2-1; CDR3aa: CASSQSPLGYNEQFF
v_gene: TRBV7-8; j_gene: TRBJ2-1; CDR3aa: CASSSRASRAGVGNEQFF
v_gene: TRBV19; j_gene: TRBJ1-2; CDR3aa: CASSAEGQGDYTF
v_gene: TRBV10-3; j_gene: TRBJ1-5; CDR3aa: CAISESVSDQPQHF
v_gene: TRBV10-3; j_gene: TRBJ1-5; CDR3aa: CAISLGQPKGPQHF
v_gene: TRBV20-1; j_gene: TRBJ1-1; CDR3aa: CSASEGGTEAFF
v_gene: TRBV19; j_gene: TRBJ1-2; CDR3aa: CASSTSKTGEFSF
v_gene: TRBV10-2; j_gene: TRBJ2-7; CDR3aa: CASRLTTGANYEQYF
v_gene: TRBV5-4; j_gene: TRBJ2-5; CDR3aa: CASSPEGTREETQYF
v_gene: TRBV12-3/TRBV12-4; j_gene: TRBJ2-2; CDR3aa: CASSQLLTGELFF
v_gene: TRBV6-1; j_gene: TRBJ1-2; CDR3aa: CASLEVPGEGYTF
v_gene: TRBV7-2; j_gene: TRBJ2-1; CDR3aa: CASSPQGLLTVSSYNEQFF
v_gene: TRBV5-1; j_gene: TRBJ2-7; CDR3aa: CASSVQPQGQGGHEQYF
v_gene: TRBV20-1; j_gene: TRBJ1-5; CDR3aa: CSASPTGMEPQHF
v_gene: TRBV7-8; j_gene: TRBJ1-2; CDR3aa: CASSPQTGYRYGYTF
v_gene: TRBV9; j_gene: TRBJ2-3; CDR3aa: CASSVVGDSSTDTQYF
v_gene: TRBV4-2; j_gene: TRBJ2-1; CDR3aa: CASSQVVGENVNEQFF
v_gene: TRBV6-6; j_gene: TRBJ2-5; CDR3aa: CASSLPTGQETQYF
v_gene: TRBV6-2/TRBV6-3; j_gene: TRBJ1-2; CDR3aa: CASSDRNYGYTF
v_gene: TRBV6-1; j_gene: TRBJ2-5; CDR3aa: CASSGGIQETQYF
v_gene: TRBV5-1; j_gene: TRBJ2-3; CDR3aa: CASGPQGWSTDTQYF
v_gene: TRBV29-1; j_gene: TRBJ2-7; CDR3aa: CSVARYVPYEQYF
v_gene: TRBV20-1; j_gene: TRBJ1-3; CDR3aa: CSARWGGNTIYF
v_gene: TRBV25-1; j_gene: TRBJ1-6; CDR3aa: CASSLDSRSSPLHF
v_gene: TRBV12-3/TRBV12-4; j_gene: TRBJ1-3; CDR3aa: CASSFRSGGDGNTIYF
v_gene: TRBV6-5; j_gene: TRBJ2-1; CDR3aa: CASSYLAGGSRNEQFF
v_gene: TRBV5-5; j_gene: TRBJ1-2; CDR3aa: CASSLGEGLSGYTF
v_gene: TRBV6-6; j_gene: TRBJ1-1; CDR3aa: CASHEGTTEAFF
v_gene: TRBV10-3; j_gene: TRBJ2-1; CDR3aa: CAISGQGPGNTEQFF
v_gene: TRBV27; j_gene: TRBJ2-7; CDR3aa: CASRVTGRYEQYF
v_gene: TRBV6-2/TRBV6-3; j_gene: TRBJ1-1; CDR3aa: CASSYRGTANTEAFF
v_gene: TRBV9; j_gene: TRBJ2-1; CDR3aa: CASSVRDNILHEQFF
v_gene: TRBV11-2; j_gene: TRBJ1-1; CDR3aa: CASMGEHTEAFF
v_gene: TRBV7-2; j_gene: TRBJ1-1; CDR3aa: CASSPTHGTEAFF
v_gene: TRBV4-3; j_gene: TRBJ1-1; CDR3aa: CASSQEGDLAGMNTEAFF
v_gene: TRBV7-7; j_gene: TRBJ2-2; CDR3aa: CASRRTGGATGELFF
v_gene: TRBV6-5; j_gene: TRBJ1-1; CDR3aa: CASSKWGGRNTEAFF
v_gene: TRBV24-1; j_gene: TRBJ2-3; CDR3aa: CATSDFADTQYF
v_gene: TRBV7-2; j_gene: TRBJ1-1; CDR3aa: CASSLRGLEAFF
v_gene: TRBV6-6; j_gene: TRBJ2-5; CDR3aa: CASSYEGPQYF
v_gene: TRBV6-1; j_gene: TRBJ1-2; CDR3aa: CASMSRINRANYGYTF
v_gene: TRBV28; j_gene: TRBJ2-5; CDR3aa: CASSRGTETQYF
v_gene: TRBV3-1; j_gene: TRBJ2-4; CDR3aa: CASSQWTTLAKNIQYF
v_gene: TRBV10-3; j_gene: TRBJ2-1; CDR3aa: CASESTSGDPYNEQFF
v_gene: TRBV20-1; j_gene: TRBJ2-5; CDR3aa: CSARGTSRETQYF
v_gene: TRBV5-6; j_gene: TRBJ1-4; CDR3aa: CASSLFQGGEKLFF
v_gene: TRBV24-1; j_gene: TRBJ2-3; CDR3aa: CATRDAGGKDTQYF
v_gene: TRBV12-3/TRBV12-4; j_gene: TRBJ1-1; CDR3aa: CASSSHRATNTEAFF
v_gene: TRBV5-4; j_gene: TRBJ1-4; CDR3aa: CASSRDGQRNEKLFF
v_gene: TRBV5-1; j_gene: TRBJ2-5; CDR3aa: CASSWAGTGGETQYF
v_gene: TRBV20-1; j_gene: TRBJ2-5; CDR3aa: CSARVPGAFQETQYF
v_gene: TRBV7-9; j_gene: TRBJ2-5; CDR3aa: CAGSGDWSGTQYF
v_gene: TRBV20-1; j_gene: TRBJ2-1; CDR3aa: CSAYPDRDGKNEQFF